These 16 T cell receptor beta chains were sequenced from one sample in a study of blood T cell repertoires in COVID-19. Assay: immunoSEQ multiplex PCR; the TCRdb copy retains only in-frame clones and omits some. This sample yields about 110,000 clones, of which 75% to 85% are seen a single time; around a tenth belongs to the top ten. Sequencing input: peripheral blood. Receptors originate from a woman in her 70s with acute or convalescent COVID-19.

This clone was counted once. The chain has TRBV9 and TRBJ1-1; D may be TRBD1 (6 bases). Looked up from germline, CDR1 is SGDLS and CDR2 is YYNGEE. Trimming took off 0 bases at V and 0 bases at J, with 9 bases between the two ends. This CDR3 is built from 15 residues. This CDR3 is CASSVAPGVNTEAFF. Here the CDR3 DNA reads TGTGCCAGCAGCGTAGCTCCAGGGGTGAACACTGAAGCTTTCTTT.

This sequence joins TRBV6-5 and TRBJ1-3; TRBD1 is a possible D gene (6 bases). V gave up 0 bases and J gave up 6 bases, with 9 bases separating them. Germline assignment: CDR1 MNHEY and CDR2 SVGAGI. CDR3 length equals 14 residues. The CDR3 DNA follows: TGTGCCAGCAGTTACTCAGACAGGCCAAACACCATATATTTT. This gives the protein CASSYSDRPNTIYF.

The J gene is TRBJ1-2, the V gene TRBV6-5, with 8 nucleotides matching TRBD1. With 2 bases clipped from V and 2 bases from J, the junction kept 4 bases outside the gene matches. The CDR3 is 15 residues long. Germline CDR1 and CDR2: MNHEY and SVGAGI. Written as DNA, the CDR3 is TGTGCCAGCAGTTACCTGGACAGGGACAACTATGGCTACACCTTC. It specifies CASSYLDRDNYGYTF.

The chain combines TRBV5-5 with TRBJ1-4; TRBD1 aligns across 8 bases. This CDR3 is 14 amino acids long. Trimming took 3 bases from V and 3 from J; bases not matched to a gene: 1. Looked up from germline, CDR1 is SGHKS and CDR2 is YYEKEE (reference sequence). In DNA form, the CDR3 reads TGTGCCAGCAGCTCGGGACAGGCTAATGAAAAACTGTTTTTT. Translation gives CASSSGQANEKLFF.

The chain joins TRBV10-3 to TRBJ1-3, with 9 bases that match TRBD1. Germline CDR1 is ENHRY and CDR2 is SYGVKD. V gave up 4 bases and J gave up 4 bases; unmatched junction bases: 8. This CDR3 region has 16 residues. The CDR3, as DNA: TGTGCCATCAGTGTGGCCCAGGGGACAGGGGGAAACACCATATATTTT. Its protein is CAISVAQGTGGNTIYF.

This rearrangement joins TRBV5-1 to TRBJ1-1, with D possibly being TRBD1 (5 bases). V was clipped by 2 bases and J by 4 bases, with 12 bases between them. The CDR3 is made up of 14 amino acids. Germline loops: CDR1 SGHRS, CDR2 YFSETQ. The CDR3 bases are TGCGCCAGCAGCTTCGGGGGGACGGGCACTGAAGCTTTCTTT. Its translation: CASSFGGTGTEAFF.

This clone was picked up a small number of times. CDR3 in DNA: TGTGCCAGCAGTGAAGCGAGGGGGCTGAACACTGAAGCTTTCTTT. Encoded protein: CASSEARGLNTEAFF. The chain joins TRBV6-1 to TRBJ1-1; 7 bases map to TRBD1. Germline values: CDR1 MNHNS, CDR2 SASEGT. The J segment lost 0 bases and the V segment lost 0 bases, leaving 1 base of the junction unmatched. The CDR3 sequence is 15 residues long.

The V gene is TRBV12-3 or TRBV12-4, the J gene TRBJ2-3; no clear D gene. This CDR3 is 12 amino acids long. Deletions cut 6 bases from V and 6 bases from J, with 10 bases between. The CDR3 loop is CASRAASDTQYF. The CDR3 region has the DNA TGTGCCAGCAGAGCTGCTTCGGATACGCAGTATTTT.

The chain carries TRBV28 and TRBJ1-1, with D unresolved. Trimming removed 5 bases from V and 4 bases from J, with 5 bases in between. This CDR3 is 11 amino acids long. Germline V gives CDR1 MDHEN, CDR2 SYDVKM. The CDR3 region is CASSPSTEAFF. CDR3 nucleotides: TGTGCCAGCAGTCCGAGCACTGAAGCTTTCTTT.

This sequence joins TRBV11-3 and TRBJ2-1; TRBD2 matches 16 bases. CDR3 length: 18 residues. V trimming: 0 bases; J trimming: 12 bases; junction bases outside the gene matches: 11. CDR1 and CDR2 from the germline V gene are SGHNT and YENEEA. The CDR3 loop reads CASSLDRGTSGREKRQFF. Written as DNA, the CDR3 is TGTGCCAGCAGCTTAGATCGGGGGACTAGCGGGAGGGAGAAGAGGCAGTTCTTC.

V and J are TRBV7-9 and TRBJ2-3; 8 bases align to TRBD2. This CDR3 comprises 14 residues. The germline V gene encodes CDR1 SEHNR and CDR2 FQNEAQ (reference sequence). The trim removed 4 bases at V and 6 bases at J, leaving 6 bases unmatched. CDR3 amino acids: CASSWSGGWDTQYF. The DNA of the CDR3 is TGTGCCAGCAGCTGGTCGGGGGGGTGGGATACGCAGTATTTT.

CDR3 loop: CASSFGQGARETQYF. The CDR3 DNA is TGTGCCAGCAGCTTCGGACAGGGGGCACGAGAGACCCAGTACTTC. The gene calls are TRBV7-9 and TRBJ2-5, with 11 bases matching TRBD1. Looked up from germline, CDR1 is SEHNR and CDR2 is FQNEAQ (reference sequence). The CDR3 is made up of 15 amino acids. After removal of 3 bases from V and 4 bases from J, the junction contained 4 bases not matched to a gene.

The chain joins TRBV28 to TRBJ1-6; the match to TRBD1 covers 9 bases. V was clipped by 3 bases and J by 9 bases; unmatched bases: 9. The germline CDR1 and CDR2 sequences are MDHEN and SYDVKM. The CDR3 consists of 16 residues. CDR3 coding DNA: TGTGCCAGCAGTTTGGCGACAGGGGGAGAGAGTTCACCCCTCCACTTT. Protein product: CASSLATGGESSPLHF.

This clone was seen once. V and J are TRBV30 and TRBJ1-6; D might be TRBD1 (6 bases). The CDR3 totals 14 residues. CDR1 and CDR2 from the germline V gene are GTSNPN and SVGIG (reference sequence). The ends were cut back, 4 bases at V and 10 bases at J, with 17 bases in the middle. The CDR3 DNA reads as TGTGCCTGGACCCATATAGGGGGAGAGTCACCCCTCCACTTT. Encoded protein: CAWTHIGGESPLHF. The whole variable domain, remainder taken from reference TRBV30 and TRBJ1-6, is SQTIHQWPATLVQPVGSPLSLECTVEGTSNPNLYWYRQAAGRGLQLLFYSVGIGQISSEVPQNLSASRPQDRQFILSSKKLLLSDSGFYLCAWTHIGGESPLHFGNGTRLTVT.

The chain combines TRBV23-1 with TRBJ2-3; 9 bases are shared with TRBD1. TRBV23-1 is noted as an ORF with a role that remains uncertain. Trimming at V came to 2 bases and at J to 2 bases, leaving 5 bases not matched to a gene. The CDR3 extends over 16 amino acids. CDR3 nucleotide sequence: TGCGCCAGCAGTCAACGGACAGGGGCCTACACAGATACGCAGTATTTT. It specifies CASSQRTGAYTDTQYF.

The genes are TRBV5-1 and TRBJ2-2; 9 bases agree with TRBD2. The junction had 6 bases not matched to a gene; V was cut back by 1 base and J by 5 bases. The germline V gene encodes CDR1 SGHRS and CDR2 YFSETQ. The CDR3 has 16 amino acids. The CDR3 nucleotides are TGCGCCAGCAGCTTGTCGTCTAGCGGGGATACCGGGGAGCTGTTTTTT. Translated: CASSLSSSGDTGELFF.